This T cell receptor (beta chain) was obtained from a study of blood T cell repertoires in COVID-19 (dated by TCRdb to about 2020). Regarding the complete study: The collaborator samples originated in the United States, Italy and Spain and spanned the acute and convalescent phases of COVID-19. A de-identified subject ID, COVID-19 status, age in years and sex were almost always included in the sample metadata. Samples were obtained from the ongoing ImmuneRACE study (first 160 participants) and from roughly 1,300 subjects provided by 6 global collaborators. Deeply sampled blood TCRbeta repertoires from subjects exposed to, actively infected with, or recovered from COVID-19 were included in the dataset. The repertoires were made available in a free public database intended to serve as a resource for research on the immune response to SARS-CoV-2. Where HLA class I and class II types were available, the types were taken from metadata supplied by the sample provider, not from assay-based typing. The prospective study material was composed of cDNA or gDNA derived from T cells, B-cell-depleted T cells, or PBMCs.

Findings and caveats that apply to the study as a whole: The quantity of clinical and demographic metadata differed by source and by participant and was supplied without curation.

TCRbeta CDR3 regions were amplified from genomic DNA using the immunoSEQ Assay, a bias-controlled multiplex PCR. In the source study's methods: The number of nucleated cells in each sample was estimated from the amplification of reference gene primers within the assay. To quantify the absolute abundance of each unique TCRbeta CDR3 rearrangement, sequence reads were collapsed and filtered. For each sample, productive Simpson clonality was calculated as the square root of Simpson's diversity index across productive rearrangements. The immuneACCESS repertoire file appears here via TCRdb, limited to in-frame rearrangements. These files lack a portion of the clones; in checked studies, under half of the deficit traces to unresolved V genes, and the cause of the others is not known. D and trimming come from the DNA, and the V and J calls and clone size come from that table. The sample table records about 500,000 clones; roughly nine tenths of these occur just once. 7.8% of the sample rests with the top ten.

In Seattle, one collaborating source enrolled patients while the infection was active and tracked those patients longitudinally over the course of disease. Collaborating institutions collected whole blood in K2EDTA tubes following their own protocols. For TCRbeta analysis, collaborators shipped samples in one of three forms: frozen whole blood, isolated PBMCs, or DNA extracted from either of those sample types. As for this clone: Its specific antigen is unknown. The record has no base qualities; no much larger clone is one base away.

Including the terminal cysteine and phenylalanine, the CDR3 comprises 13 residues. Kept here is only the CDR3 DNA, which spans 39 bases and is read in frame from base 1. V was cut back by 10 bases and J by 2 bases, leaving a gap of 14 bases between them. According to the germline V gene, CDR1 reads MNHEY and CDR2 reads SVGAGI. This receptor was identified in a woman aged 45-60 years with COVID-19, enrolled during active disease. The specimen sequenced was peripheral blood. The sequence links TRBV6-5 to TRBJ1-2, with TRBD1 as a weak D call on 6 bases. The DNA is as follows: TGTGCCACGTACAGGGCTTTCAACTATGGCTACACCTTC. Its amino acids are CATYRAFNYGYTF.